This T cell receptor (beta chain) was retrieved from a study of early T cells in non-severe SARS-CoV-2 infection. The study's findings and limits: Anti-spike CD8 responses were favored by VDJdb matching, which missed private and CD4 specificities.

Germline V gives CDR1 ENHRY, CDR2 SYGVKD. The CDR3 is 14 residues long. With 5 bases clipped from V and 5 bases from J, the junction kept 6 bases outside the gene matches. Only a few counts were recorded for this clonotype. The antigen is not known. TCRdb analysed the 5' RACE reads with MiXCR anew, one entry per CDR3 protein. This table holds about 66,000 distinct CDR3 sequences, approximately 9% found once. This receptor was identified in an adult who was a healthcare worker with PCR-confirmed SARS-CoV-2 infection or an uninfected control (not recorded which). The rearrangement uses TRBV10-3 and TRBJ2-3; TRBD1 matches 8 bases. Sequencing was done on a sample of whole blood. The CDR3 sequence is CAISSQGAGDTQYF. CDR3 bases: TGTGCCATCAGTTCTCAGGGGGCGGGAGATACGCAGTATTTT.